The clone carrying this TCR beta chain has just a few counts. Original processing methods: The assay estimated nucleated cells by amplifying reference gene primers. Assay: immunoSEQ multiplex PCR; the TCRdb copy retains only in-frame clones and omits some. The DNA was the basis for D and trimming; V, J and clone size are from that table. This table has some 250,000 clones, around nine tenths appearing once. V shed 2 bases and J 2 bases; nucleotides not matched to a gene: 3. The germline gives CDR1 SGHRS, CDR2 YFSETQ. The CDR3 sequence is 14 residues long. This sample is part of a study of blood T cell repertoires in COVID-19. The wider study: The study drew acute and convalescent COVID-19 samples from the United States, Italy and Spain. T cells, B-cell-depleted T cells, or PBMCs provided the cDNA or gDNA that served as material.

This clonotype was obtained from a woman in her 40s who had recovered from COVID-19. The chain couples TRBV5-1 to TRBJ1-2; 7 nucleotides agree with TRBD1. The sequencing input was peripheral blood. CDR3 DNA: TGCGCCAGCAGCTTTTTACAGGGGAACTATGGCTACACCTTC. This translates into CASSFLQGNYGYTF.